Listed below are T cell receptor beta chains from one sample, sequenced in a study of T cells after yellow fever vaccination. TCRdb ran MiXCR on the 5' RACE reads and lists one entry per CDR3 protein. The sample lists more than 450,000 distinct CDR3 sequences; just over 20% were seen once. The specimen was PBMCs, collected about 21 days after the first yellow fever vaccination. These receptors originate from a young man who received the YFV17D yellow fever vaccine. Each CDR3 is given with its conserved first and last residue. The D gene is left open where the match is weak. The listing skips clone size in some rows; elsewhere it reads once, few, many or a size class.

V,size,J,D,CDR3,DNA
TRBV6-2/TRBV6-3,once,TRBJ2-3,.,CASRSGLLLNTQYF,TGTGCCAGCAGATCGGGACTCCTGCTCAATACGCAGTATTTT
TRBV3-1,few,TRBJ2-1,TRBD1,CASSLPSRDRYNEQFF,TGTGCCAGCAGCCTTCCCTCTAGGGACAGGTACAATGAGCAGTTCTTC
TRBV20-1,.,TRBJ1-1,TRBD1,CSASSGQGNAGTEAFF,TGCAGTGCTAGTTCGGGACAGGGAAATGCCGGCACTGAAGCTTTCTTT
TRBV6-5,few,TRBJ1-1,TRBD1,CASSNRGVNTEAFF,TGTGCCAGCAGTAACAGGGGTGTGAACACTGAAGCTTTCTTT
TRBV12-3/TRBV12-4,.,TRBJ2-1,.,CASSQRTNEQFF,TGTGCCAGCAGTCAGAGGACAAATGAGCAGTTCTTC
TRBV12-3/TRBV12-4,.,TRBJ1-1,.,CASSGWHTEAFF,TGTGCCAGCAGCGGGTGGCACACTGAAGCTTTCTTT
TRBV5-1,many,TRBJ2-1,.,CASSLAGDEQFF,TGTGCCAGCAGTTTAGCAGGGGATGAGCAGTTCTTC
TRBV6-2/TRBV6-3,few,TRBJ2-3,TRBD2,CASSFPSGLGADTQYF,TGTGCCAGCAGTTTTCCTAGCGGTCTTGGAGCAGATACGCAGTATTTT
TRBV21-1,few,TRBJ1-4,.,CAGGYTGEKLFF,TGTGCCGGGGGTTATACGGGTGAAAAACTGTTTTTT
TRBV9,.,TRBJ1-2,TRBD1,CASSYGTGGTGYTF,TGTGCCAGCAGCTACGGGACAGGGGGCACTGGCTACACCTTC
TRBV6-1,.,TRBJ2-1,TRBD2,CASRVAGARGEQFF,TGTGCCAGCAGGGTAGCGGGGGCCAGGGGGGAGCAGTTCTTC